The rows below give T cell receptor beta chains drawn from one sample of a study of identical twins. MiXCR, run by TCRdb on the 5' RACE reads, gives a single entry per CDR3 protein. The table has 550,000 to 700,000 distinct CDR3 sequences, approximately 10% seen once. In addition, the sample was reused for a study of yellow fever vaccine responses in identical twins.

The source material was PBMCs. These TCRs come from a woman aged 18-35 years in good health. The CDR3 runs from the conserved cysteine through the conserved F or W. D genes are given only for firm matches. Clone size is given for some rows only: seen once, a few or many times, or a class if the clone is expanded.

abundance: many
v_gene: TRBV28
j_gene: TRBJ2-7
d_gene: NA
CDR3nt: TGTGCCAGCATCCGTCCGGGACCCCGCTACGAGCAGTACTTC
CDR3aa: CASIRPGPRYEQYF

abundance: many
v_gene: TRBV7-9
j_gene: TRBJ1-1
d_gene: NA
CDR3nt: TGTGCCAGCAGCTTGCCAGGGAGTCAGAACACTGAAGCTTTCTTT
CDR3aa: CASSLPGSQNTEAFF

abundance: many
v_gene: TRBV7-6
j_gene: TRBJ2-1
d_gene: TRBD2
CDR3nt: TGTGCCAGCAGCTTGGGGAGGACTAGCGGGACGGCTGAGCAGTTCTTC
CDR3aa: CASSLGRTSGTAEQFF

abundance: NA
v_gene: TRBV29-1
j_gene: TRBJ2-1
d_gene: TRBD2
CDR3nt: TGCAGCGTTGAAGAGCGGGAGACTACCTACAATGAGCAGTTCTTC
CDR3aa: CSVEERETTYNEQFF

abundance: few
v_gene: TRBV14
j_gene: TRBJ2-1
d_gene: NA
CDR3nt: TGTGCCAGCAGCCCCTACCTTCTCCATGAGCAGTTCTTC
CDR3aa: CASSPYLLHEQFF

abundance: NA
v_gene: TRBV14
j_gene: TRBJ1-6
d_gene: NA
CDR3nt: TGTGCCAGCAGCCAGGGACTTTATTCACCCCTCCACTTT
CDR3aa: CASSQGLYSPLHF

abundance: many
v_gene: TRBV7-9
j_gene: TRBJ2-7
d_gene: NA
CDR3nt: TGTGCCAGCAGCTCCCGACTTGGATTCTACGAGCAGTACTTC
CDR3aa: CASSSRLGFYEQYF

abundance: few
v_gene: TRBV29-1
j_gene: TRBJ2-5
d_gene: NA
CDR3nt: TGCAGCGGGAGGGCGTCAGAGACCCAGTACTTC
CDR3aa: CSGRASETQYF

abundance: many
v_gene: TRBV5-1
j_gene: TRBJ1-1
d_gene: NA
CDR3nt: TGCGCCAGCAGCTTGGTGTCCGGGAACACTGAAGCTTTCTTT
CDR3aa: CASSLVSGNTEAFF

abundance: many
v_gene: TRBV3-1
j_gene: TRBJ1-5
d_gene: NA
CDR3nt: TGTGCCAGCAGCCAAGGGCAGGGGAAACAGCCCCAGCATTTT
CDR3aa: CASSQGQGKQPQHF

abundance: NA
v_gene: TRBV25-1
j_gene: TRBJ1-6
d_gene: NA
CDR3nt: TGTGCCAGCAGTGACAGGGCCTTATATAATTCACCCCTCCACTTT
CDR3aa: CASSDRALYNSPLHF

abundance: NA
v_gene: TRBV2
j_gene: TRBJ2-5
d_gene: NA
CDR3nt: TGTGCCAGCAGTGAAGTCATAGCGGCTCAAGAGACCCAGTACTTC
CDR3aa: CASSEVIAAQETQYF

abundance: NA
v_gene: TRBV27
j_gene: TRBJ1-4
d_gene: NA
CDR3nt: TGTGCCAGCAGTTTACTTTCCGGCGGCTACCGTGCAACTAATGAAAAACTGTTTTTT
CDR3aa: CASSLLSGGYRATNEKLFF

abundance: NA
v_gene: TRBV21-1
j_gene: TRBJ1-2
d_gene: NA
CDR3nt: TGTGCCAGCAGCTTCCGACAGGGGCCCAGGGGCTACACCTTC
CDR3aa: CASSFRQGPRGYTF

abundance: NA
v_gene: TRBV4-2
j_gene: TRBJ2-2
d_gene: NA
CDR3nt: TGTGCCAGCAGCCAAATCCGGGACTTTTCCACCGGGGAGCTGTTTTTT
CDR3aa: CASSQIRDFSTGELFF

abundance: few
v_gene: TRBV28
j_gene: TRBJ2-5
d_gene: NA
CDR3nt: TGTGCCAGCAGTTTACGGCGACCGCAAGAGACCCAGTACTTC
CDR3aa: CASSLRRPQETQYF

abundance: few
v_gene: TRBV7-2
j_gene: TRBJ2-3
d_gene: TRBD1
CDR3nt: TGTGCCAGCAGCTTACCCTCGACAGGGCTGTCCACAGATACGCAGTATTTT
CDR3aa: CASSLPSTGLSTDTQYF

abundance: few
v_gene: TRBV7-6
j_gene: TRBJ2-7
d_gene: TRBD1
CDR3nt: TGTGCCAGCAGCCCCAACAGGGGTCAGGGGGAGCAGTACTTC
CDR3aa: CASSPNRGQGEQYF

abundance: few
v_gene: TRBV4-3
j_gene: TRBJ2-1
d_gene: TRBD2
CDR3nt: TGCGCCAGCAGCAAAAGACTAGCGGGAGTAATCGGCAATGAGCAGTTCTTC
CDR3aa: CASSKRLAGVIGNEQFF

abundance: few
v_gene: TRBV7-2
j_gene: TRBJ1-1
d_gene: NA
CDR3nt: TGTGCCAGCAGCTCCTTCAGAACAACTGAAGCTTTCTTT
CDR3aa: CASSSFRTTEAFF

abundance: few
v_gene: TRBV5-6
j_gene: TRBJ2-1
d_gene: NA
CDR3nt: TGTGCCAGCAGCTTGGCTCCTGAGCAGTTCTTC
CDR3aa: CASSLAPEQFF

abundance: many
v_gene: TRBV4-3
j_gene: TRBJ1-1
d_gene: NA
CDR3nt: TGCGCCAGCAGCCAAGATGCGGGTATGAACACTGAAGCTTTCTTT
CDR3aa: CASSQDAGMNTEAFF

abundance: few
v_gene: TRBV7-8
j_gene: TRBJ2-3
d_gene: NA
CDR3nt: TGTGCCAGCAGCTTAGGTGGAGGACTCGATACGCAGTATTTT
CDR3aa: CASSLGGGLDTQYF

abundance: many
v_gene: TRBV6-5
j_gene: TRBJ2-1
d_gene: TRBD2
CDR3nt: TGTGCCAGCAGCCGGACTAGCTGGGACAATGAGCAGTTCTTC
CDR3aa: CASSRTSWDNEQFF

abundance: many
v_gene: TRBV4-3
j_gene: TRBJ1-1
d_gene: NA
CDR3nt: TGCGCCAGCAGCCAAGACCGGACAGTTCCTGAAGCTTTCTTT
CDR3aa: CASSQDRTVPEAFF

abundance: many
v_gene: TRBV11-2
j_gene: TRBJ2-1
d_gene: TRBD2
CDR3nt: TGTGCCAGCAGCGGACCGGGCCGAGTTAGCGGGAGACACTACAATGAGCAGTTCTTC
CDR3aa: CASSGPGRVSGRHYNEQFF

abundance: few
v_gene: TRBV4-1
j_gene: TRBJ2-7
d_gene: NA
CDR3nt: TGCGCCAGCAGCCAAGAAGGGCCCCCCTACGAGCAGTACTTC
CDR3aa: CASSQEGPPYEQYF

abundance: many
v_gene: TRBV27
j_gene: TRBJ2-7
d_gene: NA
CDR3nt: TGTGCCAGCAGTCCGGGGTCGGAATACGAGCAGTACTTC
CDR3aa: CASSPGSEYEQYF

abundance: many
v_gene: TRBV5-5
j_gene: TRBJ2-5
d_gene: NA
CDR3nt: TGTGCCAGCAGCTTGACTAGCAGCTCGGAGACCCAGTACTTC
CDR3aa: CASSLTSSSETQYF

abundance: NA
v_gene: TRBV6-1
j_gene: TRBJ2-1
d_gene: TRBD2
CDR3nt: TGTGCCAGCAGTCCTCACCTCTTTAGCGGGGGGAGGTACAATGAGCAGTTCTTC
CDR3aa: CASSPHLFSGGRYNEQFF

abundance: NA
v_gene: TRBV5-1
j_gene: TRBJ2-5
d_gene: NA
CDR3nt: TGCGCCAGCAGCGGGCTCAGGGGCCTGGGCGAGACCCAGTACTTC
CDR3aa: CASSGLRGLGETQYF

abundance: NA
v_gene: TRBV3-1
j_gene: TRBJ1-2
d_gene: NA
CDR3nt: TGTGCCAGCAGCCAATTGGCCGGAAACTATGGCTACACCTTC
CDR3aa: CASSQLAGNYGYTF

abundance: many
v_gene: TRBV7-3
j_gene: TRBJ2-3
d_gene: TRBD2
CDR3nt: TGTGCCAGCAGCGACGGACTAGCGGGCACAGATACGCAGTATTTT
CDR3aa: CASSDGLAGTDTQYF

abundance: many
v_gene: TRBV18
j_gene: TRBJ2-5
d_gene: NA
CDR3nt: TGTGCCAGCAGTCCGAGAGGGGAGACCCAGTACTTC
CDR3aa: CASSPRGETQYF

abundance: NA
v_gene: TRBV28
j_gene: TRBJ2-1
d_gene: NA
CDR3nt: TGTGCCAGCAGTTCCCCCCTGCTAGCGGAGGGGGGCTCCTACAATGAGCAGTTCTTC
CDR3aa: CASSSPLLAEGGSYNEQFF

abundance: few
v_gene: TRBV7-9
j_gene: TRBJ2-5
d_gene: TRBD1
CDR3nt: TGTGCCAGCAGCGCCAGGGGACAGGGTAAAGAGACCCAGTACTTC
CDR3aa: CASSARGQGKETQYF

abundance: few
v_gene: TRBV2
j_gene: TRBJ1-5
d_gene: NA
CDR3nt: TGTGCCAGCAGTGAATGGGGGCCCCAGCATTTT
CDR3aa: CASSEWGPQHF

abundance: many
v_gene: TRBV12-3/TRBV12-4
j_gene: TRBJ2-1
d_gene: NA
CDR3nt: TGTGCCAGCAGTTTAAGGGCAGGGCCCCACAATGAGCAGTTCTTC
CDR3aa: CASSLRAGPHNEQFF

abundance: NA
v_gene: TRBV6-1
j_gene: TRBJ1-2
d_gene: NA
CDR3nt: TGTGCCAGCAGCGAAACTCAGGGTTTCGGTCATGGCTACACCTTC
CDR3aa: CASSETQGFGHGYTF

abundance: NA
v_gene: TRBV4-2
j_gene: TRBJ2-3
d_gene: NA
CDR3nt: TGTGCCAGCAGCCAAGGTCGGTTGCCAGATACGCAGTATTTT
CDR3aa: CASSQGRLPDTQYF

abundance: NA
v_gene: TRBV6-5
j_gene: TRBJ2-7
d_gene: NA
CDR3nt: TGTGCCAGCAGTTACTTAGACGGGTCCAGCGGCGAGCAGTACTTC
CDR3aa: CASSYLDGSSGEQYF

abundance: many
v_gene: TRBV7-2
j_gene: TRBJ2-1
d_gene: NA
CDR3nt: TGTGCCAGCAGCCCGGGTCATGAGCAGTTCTTC
CDR3aa: CASSPGHEQFF

abundance: many
v_gene: TRBV29-1
j_gene: TRBJ2-5
d_gene: NA
CDR3nt: TGCAGCGCTTACGACGGAACAGAGACCCAGTACTTC
CDR3aa: CSAYDGTETQYF

abundance: NA
v_gene: TRBV15
j_gene: TRBJ2-2
d_gene: TRBD1
CDR3nt: TGTGCCACCGGGAGGGACAGGGGGTCCGGGGAGCTGTTTTTT
CDR3aa: CATGRDRGSGELFF

abundance: NA
v_gene: TRBV12-3/TRBV12-4
j_gene: TRBJ1-3
d_gene: TRBD1
CDR3nt: TGTGCCAGCAGTTTTTCGACAGGGGCTGGAAACACCATATATTTT
CDR3aa: CASSFSTGAGNTIYF

abundance: NA
v_gene: TRBV20-1
j_gene: TRBJ2-7
d_gene: TRBD1
CDR3nt: TGCAGTGCTAGAGTTAGGACAGGGAGCTCCTACGAGCAGTACTTC
CDR3aa: CSARVRTGSSYEQYF

abundance: few
v_gene: TRBV15
j_gene: TRBJ1-5
d_gene: NA
CDR3nt: TGTGCCACCAGCAGAGGGGTGAGCAATCAGCCCCAGCATTTT
CDR3aa: CATSRGVSNQPQHF

abundance: few
v_gene: TRBV15
j_gene: TRBJ2-7
d_gene: NA
CDR3nt: TGTGCCACCAGCAGAGAATGGCCTTCCTACGAGCAGTACTTC
CDR3aa: CATSREWPSYEQYF